The 32 T cell receptor beta chains below come from one sample, sequenced in a study of T cell repertoires in aging, cancer and after chemotherapy. Peripheral blood genomic DNA, not sorted cells or RNA, was the template. Rearranged V-D-J TRB sequences were amplified with a mixed TRB-A/B primer pool. Using its own MiXCR run on the multiplex PCR reads, TCRdb lists one record per CDR3 protein. In the table there are some 19,000 distinct CDR3 sequences, over 35% of which are singletons. Sequenced input: blood. The source is a human donor with a solid tumor.

J is TRBJ2-5 and V is TRBV7-9; D might be TRBD1 or TRBD2, each matching 5 bases. The CDR3 totals 15 residues. The germline V gene has CDR1 SEHNR and CDR2 FQNEAQ (reference sequence). V was pared by 5 bases and J by 5 bases, with 18 bases between. The CDR3 bases are TGTGCCAGCAGCGTCGGGACCTTGGTAGCTGAGACCCAGTACTTC. It yields the protein CASSVGTLVAETQYF.

This clonotype was seen more than once but under ten times. This chain links TRBV6-2 or TRBV6-3 with TRBJ1-6; D is perhaps TRBD1 (5 bases). Trimming removed 5 bases from V and 7 bases from J, with 15 bases in between. Germline V gene sequence: CDR1 MNHEY, CDR2 SVGEGT. This CDR3 has 15 residues. The CDR3 bases are TGTGCCAGCAGTACCGTGCAGGGCGGGAATTCACCCCTCCACTTT. This translates into CASSTVQGGNSPLHF.

This clonotype was counted a few times. The V call is TRBV6-1, the J call TRBJ1-4; TRBD1 matches 10 bases. The V gene's germline CDR1 is MNHNS and CDR2 SASEGT. CDR3 length: 17 amino acids. The ends lost 6 bases at V and 7 bases at J; junction bases unmatched: 14. CDR3 residues: CASRGRLTGGVGEKLFF. In DNA, the CDR3 is TGTGCCAGCAGGGGCCGATTGACAGGGGGCGTCGGTGAAAAACTGTTTTTT.

This clonotype was observed once. V is TRBV6-2 or TRBV6-3 and J is TRBJ1-5; D remains ambiguous. Per germline, CDR1 MNHEY and CDR2 SVGEGT. CDR3 size: 14 residues. Trimming cost V 5 bases and J 3 bases, with 11 bases left between them. CDR3 sequence reads: CASSITTSNQPQHF. CDR3 DNA: TGTGCCAGCAGTATTACAACGTCCAATCAGCCCCAGCATTTT.

This clonotype was observed a few times. The V and J genes are TRBV6-6 and TRBJ1-1, with D maybe TRBD1 (6 bases). Trimming left V 7 bases short and J 0 bases short, with 12 bases between. Germline V gives CDR1 MNHNY, CDR2 SVGAGI (reference sequence). This CDR3 has 14 residues. DNA for the CDR3: TGTGCCAGCATAGGGGGGGTGATGAACACTGAAGCTTTCTTT. Its translation is CASIGGVMNTEAFF.

The chain couples TRBV6-4 to TRBJ2-1; 7 bases map to TRBD2. CDR3 length: 14 residues. Unmatched junction bases numbered 11, after V lost 6 bases and J lost 9 bases. CDR1 MRHNA and CDR2 SNTAGT come from the germline V gene. CDR3 sequence (DNA): TGTGCCAGCAGAAAGGGACTAAACGACGGTGAGCAGTTCTTC. As protein: CASRKGLNDGEQFF.

The chain has TRBV6-5 and TRBJ2-6; the D is unclear. Germline V gene data show CDR1 as MNHEY and CDR2 as SVGAGI. Deletions cut 6 bases from V and 0 bases from J, with 9 bases between. This CDR3 spans 15 amino acids. CDR3 nucleotide sequence: TGTGCCAGCAGGAGAGAAGTCTCTGGGGCCAACGTCCTGACTTTC. Its protein is CASRREVSGANVLTF.

This chain's CDR3 is CASSYHWTSRNTGELFF. DNA of the CDR3: TGTGCCAGCAGTTACCATTGGACTAGCAGGAACACCGGGGAGCTGTTTTTT. The gene calls are TRBV6-6 and TRBJ2-2; 8 bases are a match to TRBD2. CDR3 size: 17 residues. Trimming cost V 2 bases and J 1 base; bases outside gene matches: 6. Germline V gives CDR1 MNHNY, CDR2 SVGAGI (reference sequence).

The chain joins TRBV6-5 to TRBJ1-1; D unresolved. The V gene's germline CDR1 is MNHEY and CDR2 SVGAGI. CDR3 length equals 17 residues. V was shortened by 0 bases and J by 0 bases, with 14 bases between the two germline ends. The CDR3 loop reads CASSYSTRLRVNTEAFF. As DNA, the CDR3 is TGTGCCAGCAGTTACTCGACCCGGCTGCGTGTGAACACTGAAGCTTTCTTT.

This rearrangement joins TRBV2 to TRBJ1-6; TRBD1 is a possible D gene (5 bases). V lost 1 base, J lost 7 bases, and 11 bases lay in between. The CDR3 contains 15 residues. From germline, CDR1 is SNHLY and CDR2 FYNNEI. DNA of the CDR3: TGTGCCAGCAGTGAAGAGGGACGGGGGAATTCACCCCTCCACTTT. Its protein product is CASSEEGRGNSPLHF.

This clonotype was seen only a few times. V gene TRBV10-1 combines with J gene TRBJ2-4; D ambiguous. Germline-derived CDR1 and CDR2 are WNHNN and SYGVQD (reference sequence). The CDR3 spans 13 residues. Trimming stripped 2 bases from V and 8 bases from J, with 10 bases between. CDR3 amino acids: CASSEGRDDIQYF. The CDR3 coding sequence is TGCGCCAGCAGTGAGGGAAGGGATGACATTCAGTACTTC.

V gene TRBV6-4 combines with J gene TRBJ2-1, with D perhaps matching TRBD1 or TRBD2 (6 bases each). The CDR3 is 13 amino acids. With 8 bases removed from V and 5 bases from J, the gap between germline ends came to 13 bases. Germline CDR1 is MRHNA and CDR2 is SNTAGT. The CDR3 loop reads CASGGGGHNEQFF. As DNA, the CDR3 is TGTGCCAGCGGAGGGGGTGGCCACAATGAGCAGTTCTTC.

V gene TRBV19 combines with J gene TRBJ2-1, with 8 bases matching TRBD2. The CDR3 loop spans 14 amino acids. In germline, CDR1 is LNHDA, CDR2 SQIVND (reference sequence). V lost 8 bases to trimming and J lost 2 bases; unmatched junction nucleotides: 5. The CDR3 spells CASYSGTTYNEQFF. For the CDR3, the DNA is TGTGCCAGTTATAGCGGGACCACCTACAATGAGCAGTTCTTC.

For this clonotype: This sequence may be a read error, since a much larger clone differs from it by one base. The chain carries TRBV19 and TRBJ2-1, with TRBD2 matching 7 bases. Germline V lookup: CDR1 LNHDA, CDR2 SQIVND (reference sequence). V was pared by 3 bases and J by 8 bases, with 10 bases of the junction left unmatched. There are 15 residues in the CDR3. The CDR3 spells CASSMTSWSFDEQFF. CDR3 bases: TGTGCCAGTAGTATGACTAGCTGGAGTTTCGATGAGCAGTTCTTC.

The genes are TRBV4-2 and TRBJ2-1; tentatively, D is TRBD1 or TRBD2 (5 bases each). V lost 4 bases and J 8 bases, leaving 12 bases between the germline ends. The CDR3 runs to 13 residues. Germline V gene data show CDR1 as LGHNA and CDR2 as YNFKEQ. CDR3 region: CASSPRDVDEQFF. For the CDR3, the DNA is TGTGCCAGCAGCCCACGGGACGTCGATGAGCAGTTCTTC.

The gene calls are TRBV5-6 and TRBJ2-2, with 7 nucleotides matching TRBD1. CDR3 length: 15 amino acids. V was clipped by 4 bases and J by 0 bases; unmatched bases: 3. Germline CDR1 and CDR2: SGHDT and YYEEEE. This chain's CDR3 is CASSGTAANTGELFF. The CDR3, as DNA: TGTGCCAGCAGCGGGACAGCCGCGAACACCGGGGAGCTGTTTTTT. The variable domain in full, completed from reference TRBV5-6 and TRBJ2-2, reads DAGVTQSPTHLIKTRGQQVTLRCSPKSGHDTVSWYQQALGQGPQFIFQYYEEEERQRGNFPDRFSGHQFPNYSSELNVNALLLGDSALYLCASSGTAANTGELFFGEGSRLTVL.

The chain joins TRBV5-6 to TRBJ1-1; weak D call: TRBD1 (5 bases). This CDR3 has 15 residues. The V gene lost 4 bases and the J gene lost 0 bases, with 13 bases spanning the gap. The V gene's germline CDR1 is SGHDT and CDR2 YYEEEE. The CDR3 coding sequence is TGTGCCAGCAGCGCGGGTCCGACAGTGAACACTGAAGCTTTCTTT. Amino acid sequence: CASSAGPTVNTEAFF.

The V gene is TRBV5-6, the J gene TRBJ2-3; 8 positions agree with TRBD2. Germline V lookup: CDR1 SGHDT, CDR2 YYEEEE. The trim removed 3 bases at V and 2 bases at J, leaving 8 bases unmatched. The CDR3 has 16 residues. The CDR3 is CASSWQLAELTDTQYF. DNA for the CDR3: TGTGCCAGCAGCTGGCAACTAGCGGAGCTCACAGATACGCAGTATTTT.

Only a few counts were recorded for this clonotype. The V gene is TRBV7-9, the J gene TRBJ2-3; no clear D gene. The ends were cut back, 1 base at V and 0 bases at J, with 8 bases in the middle. This CDR3 is built from 15 residues. Germline CDR1 and CDR2: SEHNR and FQNEAQ (reference sequence). CDR3 bases: TGTGCCAGCAGCTTAGTTTACTCTAGCACAGATACGCAGTATTTT. It codes for CASSLVYSSTDTQYF.

This clonotype ranks as medium-sized. V usage is TRBV29-1 and J usage is TRBJ2-3; 10 bases are shared with TRBD2. This CDR3 is 14 amino acids long. The V and J ends lost 5 bases and 3 bases, in that order; junction bases with no gene match: 5. Germline CDR1 is SQVTM and CDR2 is ANQGSEA. DNA for the CDR3: TGCAGCGTTTGGACTAGCGGTAAAACAGATACGCAGTATTTT. As protein: CSVWTSGKTDTQYF.

Concerning this clonotype itself: One junction end does not reproduce the germline sequence, and a read error may be involved. CDR3 DNA sequence: TGTGCCAGCAGTTACGGTGCGGAGGGGGGGACCCAGGACTTC. Translating gives CASSYGAEGGTQDF. J is TRBJ2-5 and V is TRBV6-5, with TRBD2 as a possible D gene (7 bases). The CDR3 totals 14 residues. CDR1 is MNHEY and CDR2 is SVGAGI in the germline V gene.

The rearrangement joins TRBV27 to TRBJ2-7, with D possibly being TRBD1 (6 bases). The CDR3 is 13 residues long. Trimming took 3 bases from V and 9 from J, leaving 15 bases between them. Germline-derived CDR1 and CDR2 are MNHEY and SMNVEV (reference sequence). The CDR3 region has the DNA TGTGCCAGCAGTTTCGGCCCAATGACAGGGCAGTACTTC. It codes for CASSFGPMTGQYF.

The genes are TRBV19 and TRBJ2-5, with 10 positions matching TRBD1. Germline trimming cut 8 bases from V and 7 bases from J; bases unmatched to any gene: 4. This CDR3 region has 12 residues. Germline CDR1 LNHDA, CDR2 SQIVND (reference sequence). CDR3 region: CASGDRGVTQYF. CDR3 sequence (DNA): TGTGCCAGTGGGGACAGGGGAGTGACCCAGTACTTC.

The chain uses TRBV5-5 and TRBJ1-5, with D possibly TRBD1 on 6 matching bases. The CDR3 sequence is 13 residues long. The germline V gene encodes CDR1 SGHKS and CDR2 YYEKEE (reference sequence). V dropped 4 bases and J dropped 7 bases, with 12 bases sitting between them. The CDR3 is CASSRTGNQPQHF. The CDR3 DNA sequence: TGTGCCAGCAGCCGTACAGGGAACCAGCCCCAGCATTTT.

The chain carries TRBV18 and TRBJ2-7; 7 bases agree with TRBD1. CDR1 and CDR2 (germline): KGHSH, LQKENI. The length of the CDR3 is 14 residues. Trimming cost V 2 bases and J 2 bases; bases outside gene matches: 3. Here the CDR3 reads CASSPADRPYEQYF. The CDR3, as DNA: TGTGCCAGCTCACCAGCGGACAGGCCCTACGAGCAGTACTTC.

This chain uses TRBV10-3 with TRBJ2-1, with D unclear. V lost 6 bases and J lost 10, with 19 bases in between. Germline CDR1 and CDR2: ENHRY and SYGVKD. The CDR3 runs to 14 residues. The CDR3 bases are TGTGCCATCAGCCGAGAGACCGTGGACCGGGAGCAGTTCTTC. Its protein is CAISRETVDREQFF.

A few counts support this clonotype. The rearrangement uses TRBV6-4 and TRBJ1-2, with D unclear. The CDR3 runs 11 residues. Germline values: CDR1 MRHNA, CDR2 SNTAGT. The germline V and J ends were trimmed by 2 bases and 5 bases, with 3 bases remaining between them. CDR3 sequence: CASSDRYGYTF. Here the CDR3 DNA reads TGTGCCAGCAGTGACCGGTATGGCTACACCTTC.

This clonotype occurred a few times. The chain carries TRBV6-6 and TRBJ2-7, with TRBD1 identical over 9 bases. Per germline, CDR1 MNHNY and CDR2 SVGAGI (reference sequence). Trimming removed 4 bases from V and 5 bases from J; junction bases left unmatched: 6. This CDR3 is built from 14 residues. In DNA form, the CDR3 reads TGTGCCAGCAGTTTTGGGACAGGGAACCACGAGCAGTACTTC. This sequence encodes CASSFGTGNHEQYF.

This rearrangement joins TRBV5-1 to TRBJ2-1; 8 nucleotides match TRBD2. Germline assignment: CDR1 SGHRS and CDR2 YFSETQ. This CDR3 spans 15 amino acids. J was trimmed by 0 bases and V by 6 bases; bases with no gene match: 5. The CDR3 sequence: CASNPGGSSYNEQFF. CDR3 nucleotide sequence: TGCGCCAGCAATCCGGGGGGGAGCTCCTACAATGAGCAGTTCTTC.

This chain joins TRBV6-2 or TRBV6-3 and TRBJ2-5; 7 nucleotides line up with TRBD1. The junction had 7 bases not matched to a gene; V was cut back by 10 bases and J by 2 bases. Germline V gene sequence: CDR1 MNHEY, CDR2 SVGEGT. This CDR3 has 13 residues. This CDR3 reads CATQRGPQETQYF. The CDR3 bases are TGTGCCACCCAAAGGGGGCCACAAGAGACCCAGTACTTC.

This clonotype was detected only a few times. This chain joins TRBV27 and TRBJ2-7; D is perhaps TRBD1 or TRBD2 (5 bases each). Per the germline V gene, CDR1 is MNHEY and CDR2 is SMNVEV (reference sequence). The CDR3 extends over 15 amino acids. V lost 4 bases to trimming and J lost 0 bases, with 13 bases between them. CDR3 in DNA: TGTGCCAGCAGTTACACTGGGACGGGCTCCTACGAGCAGTACTTC. It is translated as CASSYTGTGSYEQYF.

This clonotype was counted between two and nine times. The rearrangement joins TRBV6-4 to TRBJ1-5; D not certain. The CDR3 is 15 amino acids. Germline V gives CDR1 MRHNA, CDR2 SNTAGT. Trimming pared 5 bases from V and 4 bases from J, leaving 15 bases between. CDR3 protein: CASSPDPGGNQPQHF. The CDR3 region has the DNA TGTGCCAGCAGTCCCGACCCCGGAGGTAATCAGCCCCAGCATTTT.